This T cell receptor (beta chain) was captured by sequencing in a study of T-cell reconstitution after alpha-beta-depleted transplantation in children. Notes on the study in general: One year after transplant, T-cell counts and diversity came mostly from newly produced T cells.

Unique molecular identifiers were used in preparing the TCRbeta library. TCRdb re-analysed the PCR reads in MiXCR, keeping a single row per CDR3 protein. The sample carries approximately 47,000 distinct CDR3 sequences, under 60% recorded once. This CDR3 has 15 residues. V was shortened by 2 bases and J by 1 base, with 9 bases between the two germline ends. Germline V CDR1 and CDR2: SGHNT, YYREEE (reference sequence). On this clonotype: Its matching antigen is unknown.

The TCR originated in a boy in the first two years of life with SCID, due to receive a stem cell transplant. The chain carries TRBV5-4 and TRBJ2-2; D is possibly TRBD1 (5 bases). Sequenced here: peripheral blood, sampled before TCRalphabeta/CD19-depleted stem cell transplant. Here the CDR3 DNA reads TGTGCCAGCAGCTTAAGGGGCGGGAACACCGGGGAGCTGTTTTTT. Translation gives CASSLRGGNTGELFF.